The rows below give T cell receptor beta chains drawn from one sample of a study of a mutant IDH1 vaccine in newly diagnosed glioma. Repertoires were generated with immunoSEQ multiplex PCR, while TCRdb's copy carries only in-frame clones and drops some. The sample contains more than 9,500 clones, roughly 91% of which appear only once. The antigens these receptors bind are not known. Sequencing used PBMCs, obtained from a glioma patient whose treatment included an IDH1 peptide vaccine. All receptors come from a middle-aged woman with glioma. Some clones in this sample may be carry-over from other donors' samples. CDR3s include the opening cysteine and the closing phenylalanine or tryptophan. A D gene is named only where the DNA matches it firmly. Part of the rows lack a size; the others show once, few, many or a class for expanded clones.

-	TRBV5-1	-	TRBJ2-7	TGCGCCAGCAGCTTGGACGGCTCCTACGAGCAGTACTTC	CASSLDGSYEQYF
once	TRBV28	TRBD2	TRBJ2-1	TGTGCCAGCGGTTACGGGGGGGCCAACAATGAGCAGTTCTTC	CASGYGGANNEQFF
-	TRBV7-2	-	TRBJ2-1	TGTGCCAGCGGCACTGACTACAATGAGCAGTTCTTC	CASGTDYNEQFF
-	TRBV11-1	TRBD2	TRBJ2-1	TGTGCCAGCAGTCCCCAACTAGCGGGGTACAATGAGCAGTTCTTC	CASSPQLAGYNEQFF
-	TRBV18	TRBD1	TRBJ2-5	TGTGCCAGCTCTACAGGGGTTCAAGAGACCCAGTACTTC	CASSTGVQETQYF
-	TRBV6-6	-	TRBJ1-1	TGTGCCAGCAGTTACCCGACTGGGGGCACTGAAGCTTTCTTT	CASSYPTGGTEAFF
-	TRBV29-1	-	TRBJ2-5	TGCAGCGTGATCGACAGAAGGCCGGAGACCCAGTACTTC	CSVIDRRPETQYF
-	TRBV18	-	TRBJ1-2	TGTGCCAGCTCGGTGAGGGCTGGGGAGACGGACTATGGCTACACCTTC	CASSVRAGETDYGYTF
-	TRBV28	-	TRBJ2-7	TGTGCCAGCAGTTTAGGGGACTTAACCTACGAGCAGTACTTC	CASSLGDLTYEQYF
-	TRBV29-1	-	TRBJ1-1	TGCAGCGTTGAGCAGGGGAGATCTGAAGCTTTCTTT	CSVEQGRSEAFF
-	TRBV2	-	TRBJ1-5	TGTGCCAGCAGTGGTGGCCCTTCGCCTCAGCCCCAGCATTTT	CASSGGPSPQPQHF
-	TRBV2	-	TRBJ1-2	TGTGCCAGCACACTCGCAGACTATGGCTACACCTTC	CASTLADYGYTF
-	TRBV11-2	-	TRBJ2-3	TGTGCCAGCAGCTCGAAGAGGACCACCTACTTCACAGATACGCAGTATTTT	CASSSKRTTYFTDTQYF
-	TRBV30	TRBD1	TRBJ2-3	TGTGCCTGGAGTGTACCACAGGGGGTGATAGATACGCAGTATTTT	CAWSVPQGVIDTQYF
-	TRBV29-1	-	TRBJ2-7	TGCAGCGTTGGAGAGGTCTACGAGCAGTACTTC	CSVGEVYEQYF
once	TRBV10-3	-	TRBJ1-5	TGTGCCATCAGTGACGGGAGAGACCCCAATCAGCCCCAGCATTTT	CAISDGRDPNQPQHF
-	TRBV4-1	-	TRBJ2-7	TGCGCCAGCAGCCAACATGGCTCCTACGAGCAGTACTTC	CASSQHGSYEQYF
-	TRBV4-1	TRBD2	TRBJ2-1	TGCGCCAGCAGCCGGCAGTCGAGCGGGAGCTCCCTTGAGCAGTTCTTC	CASSRQSSGSSLEQFF
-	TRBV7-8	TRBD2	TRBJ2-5	TGTGCCAGCAGCTCCCGGACTAGCGGGAGTGAGACCCAGTACTTC	CASSSRTSGSETQYF
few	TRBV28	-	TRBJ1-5	TGTGCCAGCAGTTCCGGACAGTATAGCAATCAGCCCCAGCATTTT	CASSSGQYSNQPQHF
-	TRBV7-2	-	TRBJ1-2	TGTGCCAGCAGCTTCGGGGGAAGTGGCGGCTACACCTTC	CASSFGGSGGYTF
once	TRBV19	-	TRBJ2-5	TGTGCCAGTAGGTTCTCGGAGACCCAGTACTTC	CASRFSETQYF
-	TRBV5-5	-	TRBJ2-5	TGTGCCAGCAGCCCGACGGGGCGGGAGACCCAGTACTTC	CASSPTGRETQYF
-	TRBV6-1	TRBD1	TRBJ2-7	TGTGCCAGCAGTGAACTCCCGGACAGGGCCTCCTACGAGCAGTACTTC	CASSELPDRASYEQYF
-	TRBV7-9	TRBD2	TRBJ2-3	TGTGCCAGCAGCTTAGCGACTAGCGGGAGCACAGATACGCAGTATTTT	CASSLATSGSTDTQYF
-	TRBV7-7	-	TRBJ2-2	TGTGCCAGCAGCACCCCAGGGATCAGGGCCGGGGAGCTGTTTTTT	CASSTPGIRAGELFF
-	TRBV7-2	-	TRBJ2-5	TGTGCCAGCAGGGGGCGCCAAGAGACCCAGTACTTC	CASRGRQETQYF
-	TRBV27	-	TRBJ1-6	TGTGCCAGCAGTTTCGGGGTTTATAATTCACCCCTCCACTTT	CASSFGVYNSPLHF
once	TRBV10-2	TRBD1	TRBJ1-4	TGCGCCAGCAGTGAGTCGGGGACAGAATATGAAAAACTGTTTTTT	CASSESGTEYEKLFF
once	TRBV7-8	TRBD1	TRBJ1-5	TGTGCCAGCAGCTTAGGCGGGACAGGGGGCCTCGTTGTTCAGCCCCAGCATTTT	CASSLGGTGGLVVQPQHF
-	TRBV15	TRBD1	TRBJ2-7	TGTGCCACCAGCCGGACAGGGGGTGATTACGAGCAGTACTTC	CATSRTGGDYEQYF
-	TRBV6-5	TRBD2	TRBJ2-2	TGTGCCAGCAGTTACGCTAGCGGGGGTAGGGAGCTGTTTTTT	CASSYASGGRELFF
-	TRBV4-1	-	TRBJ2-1	TGCGCCAGCAGCCATGCGCGGACCTACAATGAGCAGTTCTTC	CASSHARTYNEQFF
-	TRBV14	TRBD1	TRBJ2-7	TGTGCCAGCAGCCACGCTCCGGGACAGGGGGCCTACGAGCAGTACTTC	CASSHAPGQGAYEQYF
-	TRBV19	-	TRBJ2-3	TGTGCCAGTAGTACCCCCGGGCTTATTTTCACAGATACGCAGTATTTT	CASSTPGLIFTDTQYF
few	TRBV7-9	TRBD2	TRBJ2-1	TGTGCCAGCAGCGCAGAGCCAGTGGGAGGGCCGAGGGGTGAGCAGTTCTTC	CASSAEPVGGPRGEQFF
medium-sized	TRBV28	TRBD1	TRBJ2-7	TGTGCCAGCAGTCCCTGGCCCGGGACAGGCCTCTACGAGCAGTACTTC	CASSPWPGTGLYEQYF
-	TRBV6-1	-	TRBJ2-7	TGTGCCAGCAGTGAATGGTTTTCATACGAGCAGTACTTC	CASSEWFSYEQYF
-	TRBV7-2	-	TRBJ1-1	TGTGCCAGCAGCTTAGAAGCTCCCTCACCTGAAGCTTTCTTT	CASSLEAPSPEAFF
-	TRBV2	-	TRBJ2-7	TGTGCCAGCAACGGCGATGGGGCTGGCGAGCAGTACTTC	CASNGDGAGEQYF
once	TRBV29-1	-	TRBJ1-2	TGCAGCGTTGACCCGGATAACTATGGCTACACCTTC	CSVDPDNYGYTF
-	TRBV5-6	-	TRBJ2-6	TGTGCCAGCAGCTTCAGGGAAACTGGGGCCAACGTCCTGACTTTC	CASSFRETGANVLTF
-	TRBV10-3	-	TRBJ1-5	TGTGCCACTAATCAGGGGTTGGATCAGCCCCAGCATTTT	CATNQGLDQPQHF
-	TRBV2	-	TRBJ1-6	TGTGCCAGTCGCCGACAGGTGGGACTTAATAATTCACCCCTCCACTTT	CASRRQVGLNNSPLHF
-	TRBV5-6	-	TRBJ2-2	TGTGCCAGCAGCTTCCCGGCCACCGGGGAGCTGTTTTTT	CASSFPATGELFF
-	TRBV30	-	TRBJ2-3	TGTGCCTGGAGTTCTAGCTGGGATACGCAGTATTTT	CAWSSSWDTQYF
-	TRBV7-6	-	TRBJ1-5	TGTGCCAGCAGCTTAGCGAACAGCCCAAATCAGCCCCAGCATTTT	CASSLANSPNQPQHF
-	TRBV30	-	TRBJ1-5	TGTGCCTGGAGTTACGGGACGCACATCGGCCAGCCCCAGCATTTT	CAWSYGTHIGQPQHF
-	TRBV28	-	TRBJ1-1	TGTGCCAGCAGTTCAGGGAGGACTGAAGCTTTCTTT	CASSSGRTEAFF
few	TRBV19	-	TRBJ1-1	TGTGCCAGTAGTATAACCCGTTACACTGAAGCTTTCTTT	CASSITRYTEAFF
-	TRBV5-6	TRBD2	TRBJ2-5	TGTGCCAGCAGCGCGGGACTAGCGGGAGTAGAGACCCAGTACTTC	CASSAGLAGVETQYF
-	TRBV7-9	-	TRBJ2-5	TGTGCCAGCAGCCCCGGTCCAGCTTACCAAGAGACCCAGTACTTC	CASSPGPAYQETQYF
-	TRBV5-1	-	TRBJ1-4	TGCGCCAGCAGCTTGGAGGGTAAAAGGGAAAAACTGTTTTTT	CASSLEGKREKLFF
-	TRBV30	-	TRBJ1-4	TGTGCCTGGAGCGCGGGCAGCGGATCCGAAAAGCTGTTTTTT	CAWSAGSGSEKLFF